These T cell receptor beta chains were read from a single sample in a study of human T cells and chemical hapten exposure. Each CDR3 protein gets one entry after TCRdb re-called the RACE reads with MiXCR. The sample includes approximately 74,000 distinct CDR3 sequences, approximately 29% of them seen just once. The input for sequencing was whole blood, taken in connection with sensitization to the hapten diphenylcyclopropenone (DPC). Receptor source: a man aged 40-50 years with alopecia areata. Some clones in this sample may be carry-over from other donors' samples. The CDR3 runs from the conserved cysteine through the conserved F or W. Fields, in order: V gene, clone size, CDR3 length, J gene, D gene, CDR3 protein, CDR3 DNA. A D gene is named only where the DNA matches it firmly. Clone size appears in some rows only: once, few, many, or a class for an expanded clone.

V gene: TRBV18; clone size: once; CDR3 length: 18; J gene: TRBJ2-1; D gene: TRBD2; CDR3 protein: CASSHQSASGRANNEQFF; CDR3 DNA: TGTGCCAGCTCACACCAGTCGGCTAGCGGGAGGGCGAACAATGAGCAGTTCTTC
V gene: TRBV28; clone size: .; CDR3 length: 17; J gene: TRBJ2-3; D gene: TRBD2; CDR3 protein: CASSLLGLAGSGFTQYF; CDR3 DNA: TGTGCCAGCAGTTTATTAGGGCTAGCGGGATCGGGTTTTACGCAGTATTTT
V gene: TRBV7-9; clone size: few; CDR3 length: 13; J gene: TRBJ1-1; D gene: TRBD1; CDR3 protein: CASSPRQGTEAFF; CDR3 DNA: TGTGCCAGCAGCCCAAGACAGGGGACTGAAGCTTTCTTT
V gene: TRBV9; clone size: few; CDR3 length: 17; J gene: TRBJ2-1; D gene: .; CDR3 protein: CASSVVPQASSYNEQFF; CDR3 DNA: TGTGCCAGCAGCGTAGTCCCACAGGCGAGCTCCTACAATGAGCAGTTCTTC
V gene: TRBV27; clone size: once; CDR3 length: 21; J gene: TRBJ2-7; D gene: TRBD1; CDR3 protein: CASSHLNIRDRGLLEPYEQYF; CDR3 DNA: TGTGCCAGCAGTCACTTAAATATCCGGGACAGGGGGCTACTAGAGCCCTACGAGCAGTACTTC
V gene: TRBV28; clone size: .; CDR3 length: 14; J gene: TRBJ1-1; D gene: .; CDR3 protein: CASSLGWGNTEAFF; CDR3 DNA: TGTGCCAGCAGTTTAGGGTGGGGGAACACTGAAGCTTTCTTT
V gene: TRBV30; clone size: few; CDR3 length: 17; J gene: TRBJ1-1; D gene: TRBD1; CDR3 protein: CAWSENRGGSLNTEAFF; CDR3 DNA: TGTGCCTGGAGTGAGAATAGAGGGGGCTCCCTGAACACTGAAGCTTTCTTT
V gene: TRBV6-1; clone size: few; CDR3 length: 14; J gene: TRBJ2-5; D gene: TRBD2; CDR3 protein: CASKGGPERETQYF; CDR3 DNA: TGTGCCAGCAAGGGAGGGCCCGAGCGAGAGACCCAGTACTTC
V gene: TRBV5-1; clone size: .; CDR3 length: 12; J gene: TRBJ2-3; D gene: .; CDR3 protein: CASSLNADTQYF; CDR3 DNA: TGCGCCAGCAGCTTGAATGCAGATACGCAGTATTTT
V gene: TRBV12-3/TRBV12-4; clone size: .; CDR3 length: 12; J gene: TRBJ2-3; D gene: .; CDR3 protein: CASSQTRDTQYF; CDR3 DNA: TGTGCCAGCAGCCAAACAAGAGATACGCAGTATTTT
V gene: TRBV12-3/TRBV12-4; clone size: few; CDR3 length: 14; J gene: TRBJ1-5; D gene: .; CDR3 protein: CASSRQGHGQPQHF; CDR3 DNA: TGTGCCAGCAGTCGTCAGGGACACGGACAGCCCCAGCATTTT
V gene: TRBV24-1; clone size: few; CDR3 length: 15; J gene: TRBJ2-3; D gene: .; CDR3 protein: CATSDGGTNTDTQYF; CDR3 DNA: TGTGCCACCAGTGATGGGGGCACAAACACAGATACGCAGTATTTT
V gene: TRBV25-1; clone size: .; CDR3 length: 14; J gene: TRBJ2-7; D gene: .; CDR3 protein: CASSMQGTAFEQYF; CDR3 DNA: TGTGCCAGCAGCATGCAGGGGACGGCCTTCGAGCAGTACTTC
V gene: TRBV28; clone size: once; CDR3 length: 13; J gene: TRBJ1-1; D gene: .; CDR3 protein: CASSLFPLAETFF; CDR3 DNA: TGTGCCAGCAGTTTATTCCCCCTCGCTGAAACTTTCTTT
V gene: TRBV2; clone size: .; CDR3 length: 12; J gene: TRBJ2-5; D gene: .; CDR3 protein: CASSDTKQTQYF; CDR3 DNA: TGTGCCAGCAGTGATACCAAGCAGACCCAGTACTTC
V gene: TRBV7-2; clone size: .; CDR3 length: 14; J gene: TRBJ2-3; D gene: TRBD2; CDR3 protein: CASRPGTSGKEEYF; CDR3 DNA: TGTGCCAGCAGGCCCGGGACTAGCGGGAAGGAGGAGTATTTT
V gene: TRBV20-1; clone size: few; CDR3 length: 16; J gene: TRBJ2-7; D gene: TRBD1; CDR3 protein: CSASPPPGQGAYEQYF; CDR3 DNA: TGCAGTGCTAGCCCCCCTCCGGGACAGGGGGCCTACGAGCAGTACTTC
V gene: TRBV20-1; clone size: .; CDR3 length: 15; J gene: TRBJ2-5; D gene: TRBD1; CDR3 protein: CSARTGIPLRGTQYF; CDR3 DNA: TGCAGTGCCCGGACAGGGATCCCCCTCAGGGGGACCCAGTACTTC
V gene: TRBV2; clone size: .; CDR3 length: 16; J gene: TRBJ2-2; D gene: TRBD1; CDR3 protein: CASSVEGRGLAGELFF; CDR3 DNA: TGTGCCAGCAGTGTAGAGGGCAGGGGGCTCGCCGGGGAGCTGTTTTTT
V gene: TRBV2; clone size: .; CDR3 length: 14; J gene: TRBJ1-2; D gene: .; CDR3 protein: CASTRTALNYGYTF; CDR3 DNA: TGTGCCAGCACCCGGACAGCTTTAAACTATGGCTACACCTTC